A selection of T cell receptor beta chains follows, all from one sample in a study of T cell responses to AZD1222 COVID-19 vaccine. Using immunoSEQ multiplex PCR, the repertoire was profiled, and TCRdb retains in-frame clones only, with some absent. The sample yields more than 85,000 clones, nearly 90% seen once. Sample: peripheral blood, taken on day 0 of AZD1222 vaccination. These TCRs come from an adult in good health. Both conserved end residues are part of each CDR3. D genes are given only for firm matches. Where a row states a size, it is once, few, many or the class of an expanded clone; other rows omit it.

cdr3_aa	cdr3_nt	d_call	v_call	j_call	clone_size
CATNPQTVVGGIGTDTQYF	TGTGCCACAAACCCACAGACGGTGGTTGGAGGGATAGGCACAGATACGCAGTATTTT	NA	TRBV7-9	TRBJ2-3	NA
CASSIRGSKQDTQYF	TGTGCCAGTAGTATACGAGGGAGCAAGCAAGATACGCAGTATTTT	NA	TRBV19	TRBJ2-3	NA
CAISESTGSGNTIYF	TGTGCCATCAGTGAGTCGACAGGGAGCGGAAACACCATATATTTT	TRBD1	TRBV10-3	TRBJ1-3	once
CASSHPGSGGRYEQYF	TGTGCCAGCAGTCACCCCGGGAGCGGGGGGCGGTACGAGCAGTACTTC	TRBD2	TRBV6-2/TRBV6-3	TRBJ2-7	NA
CASSPDLPTEETQYF	TGCGCCAGCAGCCCCGACTTACCAACCGAAGAGACCCAGTACTTC	NA	TRBV5-1	TRBJ2-5	NA
CSARGGDTQYF	TGCAGTGCTAGGGGGGGCGATACGCAGTATTTT	NA	TRBV20-1	TRBJ2-3	NA
CASSPRSPQETQYF	TGTGCCAGCAGCCCCAGGTCCCCCCAAGAGACCCAGTACTTC	NA	TRBV5-4	TRBJ2-5	NA
CASSRQSPPYEQYF	TGTGCCAGCAGTCGACAGAGTCCACCCTACGAGCAGTACTTC	NA	TRBV6-6	TRBJ2-7	NA
CASSWDNTDTQYF	TGTGCCAGCAGCTGGGACAACACAGATACGCAGTATTTT	NA	TRBV6-2/TRBV6-3	TRBJ2-3	NA
CASSLMTGSNTEAFF	TGTGCCAGCAGCTTAATGACAGGTTCGAACACTGAAGCTTTCTTT	NA	TRBV5-8	TRBJ1-1	NA
CASSLRLAGGHTQYF	TGTGCCAGCAGCTTGCGACTAGCGGGGGGGCATACGCAGTATTTT	TRBD2	TRBV5-4	TRBJ2-3	NA
CASSFIGTGTGELFF	TGTGCCAGCAGTTTTATCGGGACAGGGACCGGGGAGCTGTTTTTT	TRBD1	TRBV27	TRBJ2-2	NA
CTSSQDLRVGASSLRYGYTF	TGCACCAGCAGCCAAGATCTTAGGGTTGGGGCATCTTCCCTTAGGTATGGCTACACCTTC	NA	TRBV1	TRBJ1-2	NA
CASSVAGGGAYEQYF	TGTGCCAGCAGCGTAGCTGGAGGAGGGGCCTACGAGCAGTACTTC	NA	TRBV9	TRBJ2-7	NA
CASSLREKGSYNEQFF	TGTGCCAGCAGCCTGCGGGAGAAGGGCTCCTACAATGAGCAGTTCTTC	TRBD2	TRBV4-2	TRBJ2-1	NA
CASSFRDTDEKLFF	TGTGCCAGCAGCTTCCGAGACACCGATGAAAAACTGTTTTTT	NA	TRBV5-6	TRBJ1-4	NA
CASSHYGSTDTQYF	TGTGCCAGCAGCCATTACGGGAGCACAGATACGCAGTATTTT	NA	TRBV3-1/TRBV3-2	TRBJ2-3	NA
CASSPGQGPGQETQYF	TGCGCCAGCAGCCCTGGACAGGGGCCGGGACAAGAGACCCAGTACTTC	TRBD1	TRBV5-1	TRBJ2-5	NA
CASSDRTFGIDTGELFF	TGTGCCAGTAGTGACAGGACCTTCGGGATTGACACCGGGGAGCTGTTTTTT	NA	TRBV19	TRBJ2-2	NA
CASSVRRGAGANVLTF	TGTGCCAGCAGCGTCCGTAGGGGGGCTGGGGCCAACGTCCTGACTTTC	NA	TRBV5-4	TRBJ2-6	NA
CASSLWGGNEKLFF	TGTGCCAGCAGCTTATGGGGGGGAAATGAAAAACTGTTTTTT	NA	TRBV7-9	TRBJ1-4	once
CASSPSVGEQFF	TGTGCCAGCTCACCCAGCGTTGGTGAGCAGTTCTTC	NA	TRBV18	TRBJ2-1	NA
CASSVSTGSEAFF	TGTGCCAGCAGCGTTAGTACAGGGTCTGAAGCTTTCTTT	NA	TRBV9	TRBJ1-1	NA
CSVEGQGRQYF	TGCAGCGTTGAGGGACAGGGGCGACAGTACTTC	TRBD1	TRBV29-1	TRBJ2-7	NA
CASDRAGWQPQHF	TGTGCCAGTGACAGGGCGGGATGGCAGCCCCAGCATTTT	TRBD1	TRBV19	TRBJ1-5	once
CSVETSGNEQFF	TGCAGCGTTGAAACTAGCGGGAATGAGCAGTTCTTC	TRBD2	TRBV29-1	TRBJ2-1	NA
CASSGSTAINEKLFF	TGTGCCAGCAGTGGATCGACAGCGATTAATGAAAAACTGTTTTTT	NA	TRBV25-1	TRBJ1-4	NA
CASSFGGQETQYF	TGTGCCAGCAGTTTTGGAGGACAAGAGACCCAGTACTTC	NA	TRBV6-5	TRBJ2-5	NA
CASSTLKRTYEQYF	TGTGCCAGCAGTACCCTTAAGCGGACCTACGAGCAGTACTTC	NA	TRBV28	TRBJ2-7	NA
CASSPTGGAAEKLFF	TGTGCCAGCAGTCCGACAGGGGGCGCCGCGGAAAAACTGTTTTTT	TRBD1	TRBV6-4	TRBJ1-4	NA
CASRPPGTNYGYTF	TGTGCCAGCAGGCCCCCAGGAACCAACTATGGCTACACCTTC	NA	TRBV6-5	TRBJ1-2	NA
CASSLNTVSGNTIYF	TGTGCCAGCAGCCTGAATACGGTATCTGGAAACACCATATATTTT	NA	TRBV5-4	TRBJ1-3	NA
CASSISWDNQPQHF	TGTGCCAGTAGTATCAGCTGGGACAATCAGCCCCAGCATTTT	NA	TRBV19	TRBJ1-5	NA
CASQFSSPLHF	TGTGCCTCCCAATTTAGTTCACCCCTCCACTTT	NA	TRBV2	TRBJ1-6	NA
CASSVWVGQETQYF	TGCGCCAGCAGCGTCTGGGTGGGCCAAGAGACCCAGTACTTC	NA	TRBV5-1	TRBJ2-5	NA
CASSLTSDTEAFF	TGTGCCAGCAGCTTAACAAGTGACACTGAAGCTTTCTTT	NA	TRBV7-2	TRBJ1-1	NA
CASSFNSGGPTQYF	TGTGCCAGCAGCTTCAATAGCGGGGGTCCTACGCAGTATTTT	TRBD2	TRBV11-2	TRBJ2-3	NA
CASSLNSYNEQFF	TGTGCCAGCAGCTTAAACTCCTACAATGAGCAGTTCTTC	NA	TRBV11-3	TRBJ2-1	NA
CASSVDQGARGYTF	TGTGCCAGCAGCGTAGACCAGGGGGCGCGTGGCTACACCTTC	TRBD1	TRBV9	TRBJ1-2	NA
CASSTRLTGDQPQHF	TGTGCCAGCAGCACCCGTCTTACGGGGGACCAGCCCCAGCATTTT	NA	TRBV7-2	TRBJ1-5	NA
CASRTIMNTEAFF	TGTGCCAGCAGAACCATCATGAACACTGAAGCTTTCTTT	NA	TRBV12-3/TRBV12-4	TRBJ1-1	NA
CASSLTGTSTDTQYF	TGTGCCAGCAGTTTAACGGGAACTAGCACAGATACGCAGTATTTT	NA	TRBV28	TRBJ2-3	NA
CASSVETGGLNYGYTF	TGTGCCAGCAGCGTAGAAACAGGCGGTTTGAACTATGGCTACACCTTC	NA	TRBV9	TRBJ1-2	NA
CSVLTGRQETQYF	TGCAGCGTCCTCACAGGGCGGCAAGAGACCCAGTACTTC	NA	TRBV29-1	TRBJ2-5	NA
CASSLSGSKSGYF	TGTGCCAGCAGCCTTAGCGGGAGCAAGTCGGGGTACTTC	NA	TRBV7-2	TRBJ1-2	NA